One and the same sample provided the 32 T cell receptor beta chains below, sequenced in a study of siplizumab effects on memory and regulatory T cells. Sequenced by immunoSEQ multiplex PCR; TCRdb stores in-frame clones only, minus some. In the table there are 70,000 or so clones, 91% of which are singletons. Material for sequencing was CD8+ T cells sorted from blood. These receptors were obtained from a human donor in good health.

The chain carries TRBV7-9 and TRBJ2-6; a weak D match, TRBD2 (5 bases). CDR3 length equals 16 residues. The V end was cut by 4 bases, the J end by 0 bases, with 10 bases between. Germline CDR1 and CDR2: SEHNR and FQNEAQ (reference sequence). The CDR3 reads CASSWTVVSGANVLTF. The CDR3 coding sequence is TGTGCCAGCAGCTGGACTGTAGTCTCTGGGGCCAACGTCCTGACTTTC.

The V call is TRBV6-1, the J call TRBJ1-5, with D possibly matching TRBD1 (5 bases). V was pared by 6 bases and J by 1 base, with 13 bases between. The germline CDR1 and CDR2 sequences are MNHNS and SASEGT. The CDR3 spans 15 residues. The CDR3 loop is CASRDLAGSNQPQHF. The CDR3 nucleotides read TGTGCCAGCAGAGACTTAGCAGGGAGCAATCAGCCCCAGCATTTT.

The chain recombines TRBV25-1 with TRBJ1-1; weak D call: TRBD1 (5 bases). Trimming removed 7 bases from V and 0 bases from J, with 12 bases in between. Per the germline V gene, CDR1 is MGHDK and CDR2 is SYGVNS. This CDR3 has 14 residues. The CDR3 region is CASTMGGMNTEAFF. CDR3 sequence (DNA): TGTGCCAGCACCATGGGGGGGATGAACACTGAAGCTTTCTTT.

This chain connects TRBV7-9 to TRBJ2-5; possible D gene TRBD2, 7 bases. The CDR3 spans 13 residues. Trimming removed 5 bases at V and 3 bases at J, with 10 bases between. From germline, CDR1 is SEHNR and CDR2 FQNEAQ (reference sequence). CDR3 sequence: CASSRGGEETQYF. As DNA, the CDR3 is TGTGCCAGCAGCCGAGGGGGGGAAGAGACCCAGTACTTC.

V gene TRBV6-5 combines with J gene TRBJ1-2; D possibly corresponds to TRBD1 (5 bases). Germline CDR1 reads MNHEY; CDR2 reads SVGAGI. V was cut by 6 bases and J by 4 bases, with 15 bases left in between. This CDR3 has 14 residues. CDR3 loop: CASRSDRQSYGYTF. The CDR3 DNA reads as TGTGCCAGCAGGTCCGACAGACAAAGCTATGGCTACACCTTC.

J is TRBJ2-5 and V is TRBV6-6; 9 bases align to TRBD1. The CDR3 has 14 amino acids. CDR1 is MNHNY and CDR2 is SVGAGI in the germline V gene (reference sequence). V gave up 5 bases and J gave up 4 bases; unmatched junction bases: 5. CDR3 bases: TGTGCCAGCAGTCCGGGACAGGGAATAGAGACCCAGTACTTC. Protein product: CASSPGQGIETQYF.

The chain recombines TRBV9 with TRBJ1-2; TRBD1 might be the D (5 bases). In germline, CDR1 is SGDLS, CDR2 YYNGEE. The CDR3 contains 14 residues. V was cut by 0 bases and J by 2 bases, with 8 bases left in between. For the CDR3, the DNA is TGTGCCAGCAGCGTAGGGTCAGGGAACTATGGCTACACCTTC. It translates to CASSVGSGNYGYTF.

This clone occurred once. The rearrangement uses TRBV19 and TRBJ2-1; 7 positions agree with TRBD2. The CDR3 spans 16 residues. The V and J ends lost 1 base and 9 bases, in that order; junction bases with no gene match: 12. Germline V gives CDR1 LNHDA, CDR2 SQIVND (reference sequence). CDR3 residues: CASSIGTRVYKGEQFF. CDR3 sequence (DNA): TGTGCCAGTAGTATAGGGACTAGGGTCTACAAGGGTGAGCAGTTCTTC.

This clone was recorded only once. The chain joins TRBV15 to TRBJ1-1; 10 positions match TRBD1. CDR1 LNHNV and CDR2 YYDKDF come from the germline V gene (reference sequence). The CDR3 has 17 amino acids. V dropped 1 base and J dropped 1; count of bases not matched to a gene: 6. DNA for the CDR3: TGTGCCACCAGCAGAGGTGGACAGGGGGATTGGAACACTGAAGCTTTCTTT. It codes for CATSRGGQGDWNTEAFF.

This chain links TRBV28 with TRBJ2-3; D is unresolved. CDR3 length equals 13 residues. Germline V gives CDR1 MDHEN, CDR2 SYDVKM. Trimming took off 8 bases at V and 2 bases at J, with 11 bases between the two ends. CDR3 amino acids: CASYPANTDTQYF. The CDR3 DNA reads as TGTGCCAGCTATCCGGCCAACACAGATACGCAGTATTTT.

This chain joins TRBV10-3 and TRBJ1-2, with D possibly TRBD1 on 5 matching bases. The germline gives CDR1 ENHRY, CDR2 SYGVKD. CDR3 length: 15 amino acids. V was clipped by 0 bases and J by 6 bases, with 14 bases between them. Here the CDR3 DNA reads TGTGCCATCAGTGAGTCGGGGGTCAGGGATGATGGCTACACCTTC. Its protein product is CAISESGVRDDGYTF.

The chain uses TRBV6-6 and TRBJ1-2; D is uncertain. Trimming shortened V by 2 bases and J by 2 bases, and 15 bases separated the two germline ends. This CDR3 comprises 16 residues. Looked up from germline, CDR1 is MNHNY and CDR2 is SVGAGI (reference sequence). DNA for the CDR3: TGTGCCAGCAGTTACGGTAGGAGCAGCTCAAACTATGGCTACACCTTC. Amino acid sequence: CASSYGRSSSNYGYTF.

This chain links TRBV7-9 with TRBJ1-1, with TRBD1 identical over 7 bases. The CDR3 length is 14 residues. Germline V gives CDR1 SEHNR, CDR2 FQNEAQ (reference sequence). V dropped 5 bases and J dropped 4; count of bases not matched to a gene: 7. The CDR3 region has the DNA TGTGCCAGCAGCGAGCCGAGACAGGGCACTGAAGCTTTCTTT. It encodes CASSEPRQGTEAFF.

The genes are TRBV7-9 and TRBJ1-1, with D perhaps TRBD1 (6 bases). In germline, CDR1 is SEHNR, CDR2 FQNEAQ (reference sequence). V lost 2 bases and J 1 base, leaving 11 bases between the germline ends. The CDR3 sequence is 15 residues long. CDR3 in amino acids: CASSLKGGRNTEAFF. The CDR3 nucleotides read TGTGCCAGCAGCTTAAAGGGGGGTAGGAACACTGAAGCTTTCTTT.

The chain couples TRBV27 to TRBJ2-7; TRBD2 matches at 8 bases. This CDR3 has 14 amino acids. V shed 3 bases and J 6 bases; nucleotides not matched to a gene: 7. The germline V gene encodes CDR1 MNHEY and CDR2 SMNVEV (reference sequence). The DNA for the CDR3 is TGTGCCAGCAGTTTCACCAGCGGGGGTGCCGAGCAGTACTTC. This sequence encodes CASSFTSGGAEQYF.

The V gene is TRBV5-1, the J gene TRBJ2-7, with a weak D call TRBD2 (6 bases). This CDR3 region has 16 residues. V lost 0 bases to trimming and J lost 1 base, with 14 bases between them. CDR1 and CDR2 from the germline V gene are SGHRS and YFSETQ. The CDR3 DNA sequence: TGCGCCAGCAGCTTGGAAATGGGCGGGAAGTCCTACGAGCAGTACTTC. Its protein is CASSLEMGGKSYEQYF.

The chain employs TRBV9 and TRBJ1-1; D is uncertain. The germline V gene encodes CDR1 SGDLS and CDR2 YYNGEE. V lost 3 bases and J 0 bases, leaving 12 bases between the germline ends. The CDR3 spans 15 residues. This CDR3 reads CASSALQNMNTEAFF. The CDR3 bases are TGTGCCAGCAGCGCCCTACAGAACATGAACACTGAAGCTTTCTTT.

CDR3 loop: CASSQERAGDHTDTQYF. Here the CDR3 DNA reads TGCGCCAGCAGCCAAGAACGAGCGGGGGACCACACAGATACGCAGTATTTT. The rearrangement joins TRBV4-1 to TRBJ2-3; 8 bases agree with TRBD2. CDR1 is MGHRA, CDR2 YSYEKL, per germline. After removal of 0 bases from V and 2 bases from J, the junction contained 7 bases not matched to a gene. The length of the CDR3 is 17 residues.

V gene TRBV5-1 combines with J gene TRBJ2-1; TRBD2 aligns across 8 bases. Looked up from germline, CDR1 is SGHRS and CDR2 is YFSETQ. The V gene end was trimmed by 0 bases and the J gene end by 10 bases; junction bases not matched to a gene: 6. The CDR3 spans 14 residues. CDR3 region: CASSLVGGGQEQFF. CDR3 bases: TGCGCCAGCAGCTTGGTCGGGGGGGGCCAGGAGCAGTTCTTC.

The chain recombines TRBV5-1 with TRBJ2-3; 7 nucleotides align to TRBD1. Germline V gene sequence: CDR1 SGHRS, CDR2 YFSETQ. The CDR3 runs 16 residues. V trimming: 0 bases; J trimming: 2 bases; junction bases outside the gene matches: 6. The CDR3 protein is CASSLAGTVNTDTQYF. CDR3 sequence (DNA): TGCGCCAGCAGCTTGGCCGGGACAGTGAACACAGATACGCAGTATTTT.

The chain couples TRBV25-1 to TRBJ2-7; 8 bases line up with TRBD1. Germline loops: CDR1 MGHDK, CDR2 SYGVNS. The length of the CDR3 is 14 residues. V lost 11 bases and J lost 0; bases outside the gene matches: 9. This CDR3 is CAHQGAQSSYEQYF. CDR3 nucleotides: TGTGCCCACCAGGGGGCGCAGAGCTCCTACGAGCAGTACTTC.

The chain uses TRBV4-1 and TRBJ2-7, with TRBD2 as a possible D gene (5 bases). The germline V gene has CDR1 MGHRA and CDR2 YSYEKL. The CDR3 length is 16 residues. Trimming shortened V by 1 base and J by 2 bases, and 15 bases separated the two germline ends. CDR3 in amino acids: CASSQVPGPAAYEQYF. The CDR3 coding sequence is TGCGCCAGCAGCCAAGTTCCGGGCCCAGCGGCCTACGAGCAGTACTTC.

This clone has just one count. J is TRBJ1-4 and V is TRBV7-9; D call uncertain. The CDR3 loop spans 16 amino acids. CDR1 is SEHNR and CDR2 is FQNEAQ in the germline V gene (reference sequence). Trimming cost V 1 base and J 2 bases, with 11 bases left between them. Written as DNA, the CDR3 is TGTGCCAGCAGCTTAGTCAGATCTACCACTAATGAAAAACTGTTTTTT. Translation: CASSLVRSTTNEKLFF.

V usage is TRBV29-1 and J usage is TRBJ2-4, with D tentatively TRBD2 (6 bases). This CDR3 has 14 residues. The germline V and J ends were trimmed by 1 base and 5 bases, with 12 bases remaining between them. Germline V gene lookup returns CDR1 SQVTM and CDR2 ANQGSEA. The CDR3 protein is CSVEAGELENIQYF. The DNA of the CDR3 is TGCAGCGTTGAAGCGGGGGAACTAGAAAACATTCAGTACTTC. Looking up the rest from reference TRBV29-1 and TRBJ2-4 gives the full variable domain: SAVISQKPSRDICQRGTSLTIQCQVDSQVTMMFWYRQQPGQSLTLIATANQGSEATYESGFVIDKFPISRPNLTFSTLTVSNMSPEDSSIYLCSVEAGELENIQYFGAGTRLSVL.

V and J are TRBV19 and TRBJ1-1; D might be TRBD1 (5 bases). The V gene lost 5 bases and the J gene lost 2 bases, with 12 bases spanning the gap. From germline, CDR1 is LNHDA and CDR2 SQIVND (reference sequence). This CDR3 is built from 14 residues. The CDR3 spells CASSPGTVNTEAFF. Written as DNA, the CDR3 is TGTGCCAGTAGTCCAGGGACGGTTAACACTGAAGCTTTCTTT.

This chain connects TRBV5-1 to TRBJ2-1, with TRBD2 matching 10 bases. Trimming removed 3 bases from V and 4 bases from J; junction bases left unmatched: 4. This CDR3 has 15 amino acids. Germline lookup yields CDR1 SGHRS and CDR2 YFSETQ. The CDR3 here is CASSSAGGPYNEQFF. CDR3 DNA: TGCGCCAGCAGCTCAGCGGGAGGGCCTTACAATGAGCAGTTCTTC. The full variable domain, rest sourced from reference TRBV5-1 and TRBJ2-1, is KAGVTQTPRYLIKTRGQQVTLSCSPISGHRSVSWYQQTPGQGLQFLFEYFSETQRNKGNFPGRFSGRQFSNSRSEMNVSTLELGDSALYLCASSSAGGPYNEQFFGPGTRLTVL.

V usage is TRBV27 and J usage is TRBJ1-1; no definite D call. V lost 5 bases and J lost 5, with 12 bases in between. CDR3 size: 13 residues. Germline V gene data show CDR1 as MNHEY and CDR2 as SMNVEV (reference sequence). The CDR3 reads CASSPSSGTEAFF. As DNA, the CDR3 is TGTGCCAGCAGTCCCTCCTCCGGGACTGAAGCTTTCTTT.

Here the CDR3 reads CASSLGLTTYEQYF. Here the CDR3 DNA reads TGTGCCAGCAGCTTGGGACTTACCACCTACGAGCAGTACTTC. J is TRBJ2-7 and V is TRBV21-1; TRBD2 is the table's D call and was not checked against the DNA. TRBV21-1 is a pseudogene. CDR3 length: 14 amino acids.

This chain connects TRBV6-1 to TRBJ2-7; D is perhaps TRBD2 (5 bases). Per the germline V gene, CDR1 is MNHNS and CDR2 is SASEGT. V gave up 5 bases and J gave up 2 bases, with 10 bases separating them. The CDR3 extends over 13 amino acids. The CDR3 loop reads CASSTFGAYEQYF. CDR3 sequence (DNA): TGTGCCAGCAGTACCTTCGGGGCCTACGAGCAGTACTTC.

The rearrangement joins TRBV28 to TRBJ1-1; D remains ambiguous. This CDR3 has 14 residues. The V end was cut by 3 bases, the J end by 3 bases, with 11 bases between. Germline V CDR1 and CDR2: MDHEN, SYDVKM. The DNA for the CDR3 is TGTGCCAGCAGTTTGGGGTCTGGAGACACTGAAGCTTTCTTT. Its protein is CASSLGSGDTEAFF.

The CDR3 reads CASYRGGSYNEQFF. The CDR3 DNA follows: TGTGCCAGCTACAGGGGGGGATCCTACAATGAGCAGTTCTTC. This chain joins TRBV6-5 and TRBJ2-1; possibly TRBD1 for D (8 bases). The CDR3 extends over 14 amino acids. Germline V lookup: CDR1 MNHEY, CDR2 SVGAGI. The V end lost 8 bases, the J end lost 1 base, and 12 bases lay between the germline ends.

The chain joins TRBV7-2 to TRBJ2-1; D is unresolved. Germline CDR1 reads SGHTA; CDR2 reads FQGNSA. The CDR3 contains 10 residues. V dropped 5 bases and J dropped 10 bases, with 6 bases sitting between them. CDR3 DNA sequence: TGTGCCAGCAGCCCACAGGAGCAGTTCTTC. It translates to CASSPQEQFF.